This T cell receptor (beta chain) is from a study of CD8 T cells in ankylosing spondylitis. Findings of the study overall: Ankylosing spondylitis blood seemed to carry a telltale TCR beta motif made of several highly homologous variants. There was reportedly significant enrichment of clones that were disease-linked in matched ankylosing spondylitis synovial fluid. Previously reported in reactive arthritis synovial fluid and blood were some of the motif variants.

By quantitative 5'-RACE with molecular barcodes, the TCR beta libraries were made. TCRdb fed the 5' RACE reads into MiXCR, producing one record per CDR3 protein. The table lists about 700,000 distinct CDR3 sequences, 15% to 20% of them singletons. The CDR3 is 16 residues long. V lost 3 bases to trimming and J lost 1 base; unmatched junction nucleotides: 9. CDR1 is SQVTM and CDR2 is ANQGSEA in the germline V gene. As concerns this clonotype: The antigen is undetermined.

This sequence was found in a male donor with ankylosing spondylitis. The chain is built from TRBV29-1 and TRBJ2-1; 7 positions match TRBD2. The sequencing sample was made of blood, either unsorted or a sorted T cell fraction (not recorded which). The CDR3 region has the DNA TGCAGCGTTGATAGTGGGGGGGGGGAATCCTACAATGAGCAGTTCTTC. This codes for CSVDSGGGESYNEQFF.